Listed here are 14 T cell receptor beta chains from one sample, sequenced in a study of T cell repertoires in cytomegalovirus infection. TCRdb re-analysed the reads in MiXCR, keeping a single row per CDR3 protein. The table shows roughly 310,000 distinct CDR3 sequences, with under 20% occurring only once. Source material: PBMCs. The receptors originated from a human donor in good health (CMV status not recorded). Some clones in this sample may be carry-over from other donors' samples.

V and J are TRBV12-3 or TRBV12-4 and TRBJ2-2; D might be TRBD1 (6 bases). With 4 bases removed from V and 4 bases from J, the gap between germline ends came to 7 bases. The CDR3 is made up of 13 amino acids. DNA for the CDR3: TGTGCCAGCAGTTCAGGGGTCACCGGGGAGCTGTTTTTT. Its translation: CASSSGVTGELFF.

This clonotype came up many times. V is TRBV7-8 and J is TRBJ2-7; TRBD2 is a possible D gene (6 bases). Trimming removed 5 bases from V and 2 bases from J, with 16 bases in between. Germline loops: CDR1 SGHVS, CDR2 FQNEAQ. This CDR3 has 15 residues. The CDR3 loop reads CASSPTEGWAYEQYF. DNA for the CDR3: TGTGCCAGCAGCCCGACGGAGGGATGGGCCTACGAGCAGTACTTC. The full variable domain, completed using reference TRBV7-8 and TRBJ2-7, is GAGVSQSPRYKVAKRGQDVALRCDPISGHVSLFWYQQALGQGPEFLTYFQNEAQLDKSGLPSDRFFAERPEGSVSTLKIQRTQQEDSAVYLCASSPTEGWAYEQYFGPGTRLTVT.

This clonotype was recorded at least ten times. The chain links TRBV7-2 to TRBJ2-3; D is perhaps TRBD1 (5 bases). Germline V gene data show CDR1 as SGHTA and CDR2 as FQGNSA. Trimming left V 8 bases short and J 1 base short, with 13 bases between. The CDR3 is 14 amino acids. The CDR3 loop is CASRRAVRTDTQYF. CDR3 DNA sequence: TGTGCCAGCCGCAGGGCTGTTCGCACAGATACGCAGTATTTT.

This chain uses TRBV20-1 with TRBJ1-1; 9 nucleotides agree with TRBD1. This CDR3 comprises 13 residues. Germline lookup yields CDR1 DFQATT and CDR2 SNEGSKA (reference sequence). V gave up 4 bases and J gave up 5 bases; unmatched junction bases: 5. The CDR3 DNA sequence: TGCAGTGCTACGACAGGGGGGGGGACTGAAGCTTTCTTT. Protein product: CSATTGGGTEAFF.

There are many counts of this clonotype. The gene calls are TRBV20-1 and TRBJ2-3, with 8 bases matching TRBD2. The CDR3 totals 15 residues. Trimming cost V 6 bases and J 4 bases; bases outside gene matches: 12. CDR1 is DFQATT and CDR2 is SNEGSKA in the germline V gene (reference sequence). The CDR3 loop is CSASLSGGLPDTQYF. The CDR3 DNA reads TGCAGTGCCAGTTTGTCGGGGGGGCTCCCAGATACGCAGTATTTT.

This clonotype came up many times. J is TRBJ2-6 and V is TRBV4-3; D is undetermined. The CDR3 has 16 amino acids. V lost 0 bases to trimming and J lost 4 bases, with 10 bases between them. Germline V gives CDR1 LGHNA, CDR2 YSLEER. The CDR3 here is CASSQDKGTGANVLTF. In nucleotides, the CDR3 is TGCGCCAGCAGCCAAGATAAGGGAACCGGGGCCAACGTCCTGACTTTC.

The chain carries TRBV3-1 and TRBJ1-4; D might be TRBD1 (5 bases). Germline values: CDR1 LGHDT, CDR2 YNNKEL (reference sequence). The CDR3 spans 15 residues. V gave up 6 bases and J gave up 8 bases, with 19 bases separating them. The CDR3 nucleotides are TGTGCCAGCAGTTACTCCTCAGACGGGGGGGAAAAACTGTTTTTT. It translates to CASSYSSDGGEKLFF.

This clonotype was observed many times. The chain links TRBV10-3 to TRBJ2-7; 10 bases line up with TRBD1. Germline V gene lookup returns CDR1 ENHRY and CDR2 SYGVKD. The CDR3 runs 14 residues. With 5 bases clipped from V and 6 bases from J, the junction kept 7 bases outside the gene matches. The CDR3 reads CAISYGTGDREQYF. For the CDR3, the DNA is TGTGCCATCAGTTACGGGACAGGGGATCGCGAGCAGTACTTC.

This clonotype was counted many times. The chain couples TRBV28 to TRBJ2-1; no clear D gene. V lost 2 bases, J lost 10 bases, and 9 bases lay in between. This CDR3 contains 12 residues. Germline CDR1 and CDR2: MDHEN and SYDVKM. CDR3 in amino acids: CASSLQVKEQFF. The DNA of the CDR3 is TGTGCCAGCAGTTTACAGGTTAAAGAGCAGTTCTTC.

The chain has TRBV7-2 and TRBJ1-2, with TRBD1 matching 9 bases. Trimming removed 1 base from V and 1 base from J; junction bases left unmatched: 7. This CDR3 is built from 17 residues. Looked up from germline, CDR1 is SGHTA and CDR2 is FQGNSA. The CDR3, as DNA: TGTGCCAGCAGCTTAGATGGGACAGGGATAGATAACTATGGCTACACCTTC. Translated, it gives CASSLDGTGIDNYGYTF. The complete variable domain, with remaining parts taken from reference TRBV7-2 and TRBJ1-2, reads GAGVSQSPSNKVTEKGKDVELRCDPISGHTALYWYRQSLGQGLEFLIYFQGNSAPDKSGLPSDRFSAERTGGSVSTLTIQRTQQEDSAVYLCASSLDGTGIDNYGYTFGSGTRLTVV.

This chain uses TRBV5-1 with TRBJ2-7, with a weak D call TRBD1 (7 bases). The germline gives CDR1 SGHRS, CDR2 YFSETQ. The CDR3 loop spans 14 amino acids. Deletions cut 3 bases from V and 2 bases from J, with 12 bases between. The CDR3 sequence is CASSWGDSAYEQYF. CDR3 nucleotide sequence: TGCGCCAGCAGCTGGGGGGACAGCGCCTACGAGCAGTACTTC.

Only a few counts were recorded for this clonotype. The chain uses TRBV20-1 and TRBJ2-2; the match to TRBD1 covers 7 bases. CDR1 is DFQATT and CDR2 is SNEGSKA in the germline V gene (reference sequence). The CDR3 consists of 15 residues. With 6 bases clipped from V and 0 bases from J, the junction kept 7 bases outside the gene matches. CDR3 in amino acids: CSAPQGWANTGELFF. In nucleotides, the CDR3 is TGCAGTGCGCCACAGGGGTGGGCGAACACCGGGGAGCTGTTTTTT.

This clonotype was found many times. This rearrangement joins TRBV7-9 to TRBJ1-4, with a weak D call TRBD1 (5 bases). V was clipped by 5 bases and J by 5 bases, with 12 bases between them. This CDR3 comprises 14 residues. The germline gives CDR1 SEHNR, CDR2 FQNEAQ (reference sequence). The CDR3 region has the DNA TGTGCCAGCAGCCCAACGGGACGGAATGAAAAACTGTTTTTT. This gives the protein CASSPTGRNEKLFF. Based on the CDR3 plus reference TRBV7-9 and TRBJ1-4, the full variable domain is DTGVSQNPRHKITKRGQNVTFRCDPISEHNRLYWYRQTLGQGPEFLTYFQNEAQLEKSRLLSDRFSAERPKGSFSTLEIQRTEQGDSAMYLCASSPTGRNEKLFFGSGTQLSVL.

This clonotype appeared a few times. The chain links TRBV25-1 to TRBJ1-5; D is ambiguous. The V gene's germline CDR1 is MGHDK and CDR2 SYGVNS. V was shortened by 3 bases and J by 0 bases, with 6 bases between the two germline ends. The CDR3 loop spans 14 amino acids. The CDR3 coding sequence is TGTGCCAGCAGTGATTACGGTAGCAATCAGCCCCAGCATTTT. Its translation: CASSDYGSNQPQHF. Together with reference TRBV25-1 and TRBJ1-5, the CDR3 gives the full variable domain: EADIYQTPRYLVIGTGKKITLECSQTMGHDKMYWYQQDPGMELHLIHYSYGVNSTEKGDLSSESTVSRIRTEHFPLTLESARPSHTSQYLCASSDYGSNQPQHFGDGTRLSIL.